A single TCR beta chain is shown here with its context. The CDR3 runs 15 residues. Between the trimmed V and J ends, which lost 6 bases and 0 bases, there was a span of 14 bases. The sample originates from a study of response to subunit inactivated influenza vaccine. One entry per CDR3 protein, called by TCRdb with MiXCR from the RT-PCR reads. This table has hundreds of thousands of distinct CDR3 sequences, about 15% appearing once. The rearrangement uses TRBV12-3 or TRBV12-4 and TRBJ1-2; D is possibly TRBD1 (6 bases). The specimen was PBMCs from blood, collected 14 to 15 days before vaccination. The sequence came from a man aged 45-65 years who received an inactivated influenza vaccine. CDR3 amino acids: CASSTLTGSNYGYTF. In DNA, the CDR3 is TGTGCCAGCAGCACACTAACAGGGTCTAACTATGGCTACACCTTC.